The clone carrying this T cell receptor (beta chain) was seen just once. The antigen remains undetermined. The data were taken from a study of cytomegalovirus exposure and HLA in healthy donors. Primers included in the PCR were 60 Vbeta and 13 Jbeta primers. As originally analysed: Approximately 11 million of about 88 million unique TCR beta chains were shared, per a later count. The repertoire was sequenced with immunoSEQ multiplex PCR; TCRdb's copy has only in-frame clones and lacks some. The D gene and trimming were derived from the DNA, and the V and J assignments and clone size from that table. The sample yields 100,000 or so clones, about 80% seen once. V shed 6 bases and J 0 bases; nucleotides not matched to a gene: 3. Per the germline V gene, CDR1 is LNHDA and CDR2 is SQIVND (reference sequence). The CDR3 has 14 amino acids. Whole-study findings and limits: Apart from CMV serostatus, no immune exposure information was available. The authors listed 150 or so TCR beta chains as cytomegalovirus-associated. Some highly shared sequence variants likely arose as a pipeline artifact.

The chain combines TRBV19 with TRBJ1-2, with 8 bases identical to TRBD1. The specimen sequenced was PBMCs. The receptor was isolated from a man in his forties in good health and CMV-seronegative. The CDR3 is CASSQTGANYGYTF. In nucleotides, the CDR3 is TGTGCCAGTAGCCAGACAGGGGCTAACTATGGCTACACCTTC.